Shown below are 30 T cell receptor beta chains from a single sample sequenced in a study of CD8 T cells in Susac syndrome. Random hexamers were used to reverse transcribe roughly 0.45 to 1 ug of RNA. A single record per CDR3 protein comes from TCRdb applying MiXCR to the immunoSEQ multiplex PCR reads. The table includes about 280,000 distinct CDR3 sequences, about 88% detected once. The sample was CD8+ T cells from PBMCs. The receptors were sampled from a human donor with multiple sclerosis.

This chain connects TRBV28 to TRBJ2-7; D remains ambiguous. Trimming cost V 0 bases and J 5 bases, with 5 bases left between them. Germline-derived CDR1 and CDR2 are MDHEN and SYDVKM. The CDR3 contains 12 residues. The CDR3 nucleotides are TGTGCCAGCAGTTTATGGGCCAACGAGCAGTACTTC. It codes for CASSLWANEQYF. The full variable domain, in which reference TRBV28 and TRBJ2-7 provide the parts outside the CDR3, is DVKVTQSSRYLVKRTGEKVFLECVQDMDHENMFWYRQDPGLGLRLIYFSYDVKMKEKGDIPEGYSVSREKKERFSLILESASTNQTSMYLCASSLWANEQYFGPGTRLTVT.

The chain has TRBV30 and TRBJ1-1, with D possibly TRBD1 on 5 matching bases. The CDR3 is made up of 13 amino acids. Trimming took off 5 bases at V and 1 base at J, with 11 bases between the two ends. The germline gives CDR1 GTSNPN, CDR2 SVGIG (reference sequence). CDR3 DNA sequence: TGTGCCTGGGGGAGGGACGGGAACACTGAAGCTTTCTTT. Translated: CAWGRDGNTEAFF.

V usage is TRBV7-9 and J usage is TRBJ2-1, with D possibly TRBD2 on 5 matching bases. The CDR3 has 15 residues. V lost 5 bases and J lost 4, with 15 bases in between. Germline V gene lookup returns CDR1 SEHNR and CDR2 FQNEAQ (reference sequence). CDR3 DNA: TGTGCCAGCAGCGGCATAAGCGGACCGTACAATGAGCAGTTCTTC. Translated: CASSGISGPYNEQFF.

The chain recombines TRBV6-5 with TRBJ2-1; D not resolved. CDR1 and CDR2 (germline): MNHEY, SVGAGI. Trimming cost V 0 bases and J 0 bases, with 9 bases left between them. This CDR3 has 16 amino acids. The CDR3 bases are TGTGCCAGCAGTTACTCGTGGGAAAGCTCCTACAATGAGCAGTTCTTC. Amino acids: CASSYSWESSYNEQFF.

The chain links TRBV3-1 to TRBJ2-7; D is unclear. Germline V gives CDR1 LGHDT, CDR2 YNNKEL (reference sequence). With 0 bases removed from V and 4 bases from J, the gap between germline ends came to 16 bases. CDR3 length equals 16 residues. The CDR3 is CASSQDYRATTYEQYF. For the CDR3, the DNA is TGTGCCAGCAGCCAAGATTATAGGGCGACGACGTACGAGCAGTACTTC.

The chain employs TRBV27 and TRBJ1-1; D call uncertain. Germline CDR1 MNHEY, CDR2 SMNVEV (reference sequence). This CDR3 spans 15 amino acids. V was pared by 4 bases and J by 0 bases, with 12 bases between. The CDR3 DNA is TGTGCCAGCAGTTGGGTAGGGAGAATGAACACTGAAGCTTTCTTT. Translated: CASSWVGRMNTEAFF.

The V call is TRBV12-3 or TRBV12-4, the J call TRBJ1-5, with D possibly being TRBD1 (5 bases). V lost 6 bases and J 9 bases, leaving 18 bases between the germline ends. The CDR3 consists of 14 residues. CDR3 sequence: CASSPRGVMRPQHF. The CDR3 DNA sequence: TGTGCCAGCAGCCCCCGGGGGGTGATGAGGCCCCAGCATTTT.

The chain carries TRBV7-3 and TRBJ2-1; TRBD2 agrees at 9 bases. The CDR3 loop spans 20 amino acids. The germline V gene has CDR1 SGHTA and CDR2 FQGTGA. J was trimmed by 6 bases and V by 5 bases; bases with no gene match: 23. DNA for the CDR3: TGTGCCAGCAGCCAACAATTGAGACTAGCGGTTCCCGAGGGATGCAATGAGCAGTTCTTC. Amino acid sequence: CASSQQLRLAVPEGCNEQFF.

V and J are TRBV10-1 and TRBJ2-1; TRBD2 agrees at 10 bases. There are 16 residues in the CDR3. Per germline, CDR1 WNHNN and CDR2 SYGVQD (reference sequence). J was trimmed by 7 bases and V by 1 base; bases with no gene match: 7. CDR3 amino acids: CASSEFASGSGNEQFF. The CDR3 coding sequence is TGCGCCAGCAGTGAGTTCGCTAGCGGGAGCGGGAATGAGCAGTTCTTC.

The V and J genes are TRBV28 and TRBJ2-4; D possibly matches TRBD1 or TRBD2 (5 bases each). The CDR3 runs to 11 residues. Trimming cost V 8 bases and J 15 bases, with 17 bases left between them. Per germline, CDR1 MDHEN and CDR2 SYDVKM. The CDR3 loop is CASGPGTGTYF. CDR3 nucleotide sequence: TGTGCCAGCGGACCCGGGACCGGAACGTACTTC. The full variable domain, rest sourced from reference TRBV28 and TRBJ2-4, is DVKVTQSSRYLVKRTGEKVFLECVQDMDHENMFWYRQDPGLGLRLIYFSYDVKMKEKGDIPEGYSVSREKKERFSLILESASTNQTSMYLCASGPGTGTYFGAGTRLSVL.

The chain is built from TRBV9 and TRBJ2-1; D is uncertain. There are 13 residues in the CDR3. The V gene's germline CDR1 is SGDLS and CDR2 YYNGEE. V was pared by 0 bases and J by 8 bases, with 9 bases between. CDR3 DNA sequence: TGTGCCAGCAGCGTAGTAAGTCGCGATGAGCAGTTCTTC. Translated: CASSVVSRDEQFF.

The chain uses TRBV28 and TRBJ2-3; 9 nucleotides line up with TRBD2. From germline, CDR1 is MDHEN and CDR2 SYDVKM. This CDR3 region has 13 residues. V dropped 8 bases and J dropped 6; count of bases not matched to a gene: 6. CDR3 protein: CASGAGGGDTQYF. The DNA of the CDR3 is TGTGCCAGCGGAGCGGGAGGAGGGGATACGCAGTATTTT.

V gene TRBV25-1 combines with J gene TRBJ2-5, with 14 bases lining up with TRBD2. This CDR3 has 17 amino acids. Germline V gene sequence: CDR1 MGHDK, CDR2 SYGVNS. The ends lost 4 bases at V and 3 bases at J; junction bases unmatched: 7. The CDR3: CASSVYGTSGREETQYF. The CDR3 DNA reads TGTGCCAGCAGTGTATATGGGACTAGCGGGAGAGAAGAGACCCAGTACTTC.

The chain combines TRBV6-5 with TRBJ1-4; D gene uncertain. The CDR3 contains 17 residues. The germline gives CDR1 MNHEY, CDR2 SVGAGI. Trimming took 0 bases from V and 5 from J, leaving 16 bases between them. CDR3 DNA: TGTGCCAGCAGTTACTCGAAATTCGGCCGAGGAAATGAAAAACTGTTTTTT. It specifies CASSYSKFGRGNEKLFF.

The chain carries TRBV12-3 or TRBV12-4 and TRBJ1-4, with D maybe TRBD1 (6 bases). CDR3 size: 15 residues. V lost 6 bases and J lost 3, with 14 bases in between. CDR3 bases: TGTGCCAGCAGCCCCCAGGGGCGGCCTAATGAAAAACTGTTTTTT. It encodes CASSPQGRPNEKLFF.

The gene calls are TRBV6-2 or TRBV6-3 and TRBJ2-1; the D is unclear. The CDR3 consists of 13 residues. Germline loops: CDR1 MNHEY, CDR2 SVGEGT. Between the trimmed V and J ends, which lost 6 bases and 9 bases, there was a span of 15 bases. CDR3 protein: CASSRLGRPEQFF. The CDR3 DNA is TGTGCCAGCAGCCGCCTCGGCCGGCCTGAGCAGTTCTTC.

The chain couples TRBV7-9 to TRBJ2-7, with TRBD1 matching over 8 bases. V gave up 5 bases and J gave up 2 bases; unmatched junction bases: 11. This CDR3 spans 16 amino acids. Germline CDR1 SEHNR, CDR2 FQNEAQ (reference sequence). Here the CDR3 reads CASSPRGQGPTYEQYF. DNA of the CDR3: TGTGCCAGCAGCCCGCGAGGACAGGGACCCACCTACGAGCAGTACTTC.

The chain carries TRBV10-3 and TRBJ1-4, with TRBD1 as a possible D gene (6 bases). The CDR3 loop spans 17 amino acids. V lost 5 bases to trimming and J lost 3 bases, with 19 bases between them. Germline values: CDR1 ENHRY, CDR2 SYGVKD. In nucleotides, the CDR3 is TGTGCCATCAGTAGACAGGATCTTACGGTAGCTAATGAAAAACTGTTTTTT. It translates to CAISRQDLTVANEKLFF.

The chain links TRBV28 to TRBJ2-7, with 9 bases identical to TRBD2. The CDR3 loop spans 18 amino acids. Germline CDR1 is MDHEN and CDR2 is SYDVKM. J gave up 4 bases and V 1 base, and 14 bases lay outside the gene matches. This CDR3 reads CASSLLAGVGTVDYEQYF. CDR3 nucleotide sequence: TGTGCCAGCAGTTTATTAGCGGGGGTGGGGACAGTTGATTACGAGCAGTACTTC. Full variable domain (rest looked up from reference TRBV28 and TRBJ2-7): DVKVTQSSRYLVKRTGEKVFLECVQDMDHENMFWYRQDPGLGLRLIYFSYDVKMKEKGDIPEGYSVSREKKERFSLILESASTNQTSMYLCASSLLAGVGTVDYEQYFGPGTRLTVT.

The V call is TRBV6-5, the J call TRBJ2-5; a weak D match, TRBD2 (6 bases). This CDR3 comprises 14 residues. Germline CDR1 and CDR2: MNHEY and SVGAGI. Trimming stripped 2 bases from V and 5 bases from J, with 12 bases between. This CDR3 is CASSYGSRGETQYF. The DNA of the CDR3 is TGTGCCAGCAGTTACGGGTCCCGGGGGGAGACCCAGTACTTC.

This clonotype has a handful of counts. The chain employs TRBV4-1 and TRBJ2-7; 11 bases are a match to TRBD1. Per germline, CDR1 MGHRA and CDR2 YSYEKL. Trimming at V came to 2 bases and at J to 3 bases, leaving 3 bases not matched to a gene. The CDR3 consists of 15 residues. In DNA form, the CDR3 reads TGCGCCAGCAGCCAACCGGGGACAGGGGGCTACGAGCAGTACTTC. Translated, it gives CASSQPGTGGYEQYF.

This chain joins TRBV5-6 and TRBJ2-5; D is tentatively TRBD1 or TRBD2 (5 bases each). This CDR3 contains 13 residues. CDR1 is SGHDT and CDR2 is YYEEEE in the germline V gene. Trimming took off 3 bases at V and 5 bases at J, with 11 bases between the two ends. CDR3 loop: CASSWGPGETQYF. The CDR3 bases are TGTGCCAGCAGCTGGGGCCCGGGGGAGACCCAGTACTTC.

The rearrangement joins TRBV12-3 or TRBV12-4 to TRBJ2-7; no firm D call. The CDR3 runs 15 residues. V lost 5 bases to trimming and J lost 4 bases, with 18 bases between them. CDR3 sequence: CASSMTLQQGYEQYF. CDR3 DNA sequence: TGTGCCAGCAGTATGACTCTACAACAAGGGTACGAGCAGTACTTC.

V and J are TRBV2 and TRBJ2-1; 8 bases agree with TRBD1. CDR3 length: 18 amino acids. Germline-derived CDR1 and CDR2 are SNHLY and FYNNEI. V was clipped by 1 base and J by 4 bases; unmatched bases: 12. The CDR3 nucleotides are TGTGCCAGCAGTGAAGGGAGGGACAGGTGGGCTCCTTACAATGAGCAGTTCTTC. Amino acid sequence: CASSEGRDRWAPYNEQFF.

The chain combines TRBV7-9 with TRBJ2-7; D may be TRBD2 (5 bases). Germline V CDR1 and CDR2: SEHNR, FQNEAQ (reference sequence). The ends were cut back, 6 bases at V and 6 bases at J, with 21 bases in the middle. There are 15 residues in the CDR3. CDR3 sequence: CASSFTDGGLGEQYF. The CDR3 DNA is TGTGCCAGCAGTTTTACGGACGGAGGTCTTGGCGAGCAGTACTTC.

V gene TRBV5-4 combines with J gene TRBJ2-3, with TRBD2 identical over 15 bases. From germline, CDR1 is SGHNT and CDR2 YYREEE (reference sequence). The CDR3 covers 17 residues. V was clipped by 1 base and J by 5 bases; unmatched bases: 5. CDR3 DNA: TGTGCCAGCAGCTTGAGGCCGGGACTAGCGGGAGGAGATACGCAGTATTTT. Translated: CASSLRPGLAGGDTQYF.

This clonotype was observed a handful of times. The chain employs TRBV7-2 and TRBJ2-7; no definite D call. This CDR3 spans 10 amino acids. The V gene lost 5 bases and the J gene lost 9 bases, with 8 bases spanning the gap. CDR1 SGHTA and CDR2 FQGNSA come from the germline V gene. Written as DNA, the CDR3 is TGTGCCAGCAGCCCCCATCCGCAGTACTTC. It encodes CASSPHPQYF.

The rearrangement links TRBV27 to TRBJ2-5; 10 nucleotides agree with TRBD2. Germline loops: CDR1 MNHEY, CDR2 SMNVEV (reference sequence). V lost 2 bases to trimming and J lost 2 bases; unmatched junction nucleotides: 2. The CDR3 has 15 residues. The CDR3: CASSLIAGGQETQYF. The CDR3 nucleotides are TGTGCCAGCAGTTTAATAGCGGGAGGACAAGAGACCCAGTACTTC.

This rearrangement joins TRBV10-3 to TRBJ2-3; 10 bases match TRBD1. With V trimmed by 6 bases and J by 5 bases, 8 bases remained unmatched. The length of the CDR3 is 15 residues. Germline CDR1 and CDR2: ENHRY and SYGVKD. The CDR3 is CAIREAGQGQDTQYF. The CDR3 bases are TGTGCCATCAGGGAAGCGGGACAGGGGCAAGATACGCAGTATTTT.

The gene calls are TRBV18 and TRBJ1-1; D gene ambiguous. From germline, CDR1 is KGHSH and CDR2 LQKENI. The CDR3 contains 14 residues. V was trimmed by 6 bases and J by 5 bases, leaving 16 bases between them. The CDR3 loop is CASSTIGEGTEAFF. CDR3 bases: TGTGCCAGCTCCACCATCGGGGAGGGTACTGAAGCTTTCTTT.